This entry lists 22 T cell receptor beta chains sequenced from one sample in a study of CD8+ T cells in alopecia areata. Following RNA extraction, reverse transcription yielded cDNA that acted as the sequencing template. The data were produced by immunoSEQ multiplex PCR, yet TCRdb's version contains in-frame clones alone and is incomplete. This sample has over 25,000 clones, with 60% to 85% found just once. Material: NKG2D-low CD8+ T cells sorted from blood. The receptors stem from a human donor with alopecia areata.

The CDR3 nucleotides are TGTGCCAGCAGCTTATATGGGGACAGGGTTGACACTGAAGCTTTCTTT. It encodes CASSLYGDRVDTEAFF. The chain links TRBV7-8 to TRBJ1-1; 9 bases agree with TRBD1. Germline loops: CDR1 SGHVS, CDR2 FQNEAQ. The CDR3 consists of 16 residues. Losses at the gene ends were 2 bases for V and 3 bases for J; bases not matched to a gene: 7.

This chain connects TRBV5-1 to TRBJ2-4; no firm D call. Germline-derived CDR1 and CDR2 are SGHRS and YFSETQ. This CDR3 comprises 14 residues. Trimming took 5 bases from V and 0 from J, leaving 9 bases between them. CDR3 bases: TGCGCCAGCAGTCTCGAGCTAGCCAAAAACATTCAGTACTTC. It specifies CASSLELAKNIQYF.

Points on this clone: A much larger clone differs from this one at a single base, so this may be a read error. Written as DNA, the CDR3 is TGTGCCAGCAGTTACGTAGGGGGCGCAGATACGCAGTATTTT. It translates to CASSYVGGADTQYF. V usage is TRBV6-5 and J usage is TRBJ2-3, with 7 bases that match TRBD1. Unmatched junction bases numbered 3, after V lost 2 bases and J lost 4 bases. The CDR3 totals 14 residues. CDR1 MNHEY and CDR2 SVGAGI come from the germline V gene.

The chain couples TRBV16 to TRBJ1-5; 8 nucleotides line up with TRBD1. V shed 4 bases, J shed 4 bases, and the junction held 6 bases outside the gene matches. Germline-derived CDR1 and CDR2 are KGHSY and FQNENV. This CDR3 is 15 amino acids long. The CDR3 here is CASSLPGQANQPQHF. The CDR3 bases are TGTGCCAGCAGCCTACCGGGACAGGCTAATCAGCCCCAGCATTTT.

J is TRBJ2-7 and V is TRBV5-1, with D unclear. Deletions cut 1 base from V and 5 bases from J, with 7 bases between. This CDR3 contains 12 residues. Germline V gene data show CDR1 as SGHRS and CDR2 as YFSETQ. The CDR3 is CASSLIWDEQYF. DNA of the CDR3: TGCGCCAGCAGCTTGATTTGGGACGAGCAGTACTTC.

V and J are TRBV6-5 and TRBJ2-7; D may be TRBD1 or TRBD2 (6 bases each). CDR1 MNHEY and CDR2 SVGAGI come from the germline V gene. With 4 bases removed from V and 3 bases from J, the gap between germline ends came to 19 bases. The CDR3 is 16 residues long. Here the CDR3 DNA reads TGTGCCAGCAGTTGGGATAACCAGGGGACTTACTACGAGCAGTACTTC. It translates to CASSWDNQGTYYEQYF.

The chain carries TRBV7-2 and TRBJ1-2; D gene uncertain. The CDR3 length is 14 residues. Germline V gene data show CDR1 as SGHTA and CDR2 as FQGNSA. With 1 base removed from V and 2 bases from J, the gap between germline ends came to 8 bases. CDR3 in amino acids: CASSLDAGNYGYTF. The CDR3 DNA is TGTGCCAGCAGCTTAGACGCGGGAAACTATGGCTACACCTTC. The entire variable domain, with the rest obtained from reference TRBV7-2 and TRBJ1-2, is as follows: GAGVSQSPSNKVTEKGKDVELRCDPISGHTALYWYRQSLGQGLEFLIYFQGNSAPDKSGLPSDRFSAERTGGSVSTLTIQRTQQEDSAVYLCASSLDAGNYGYTFGSGTRLTVV.

A single count supports this clone. The J gene is TRBJ2-1, the V gene TRBV6-5; D gene unclear. V was trimmed by 5 bases and J by 9 bases, leaving 8 bases between them. The CDR3 sequence is 11 residues long. Germline CDR1 MNHEY, CDR2 SVGAGI. Written as DNA, the CDR3 is TGTGCCAGCAGTGACCATAGTGAGCAGTTCTTC. It codes for CASSDHSEQFF.

V gene TRBV28 combines with J gene TRBJ2-1; D is possibly TRBD1 (5 bases). Trimming took off 6 bases at V and 2 bases at J, with 11 bases between the two ends. CDR1 and CDR2 from the germline V gene are MDHEN and SYDVKM. There are 14 residues in the CDR3. The CDR3 coding sequence is TGTGCCAGCAGCCTCGACAGAACCTACAATGAGCAGTTCTTC. It is translated as CASSLDRTYNEQFF.

This rearrangement joins TRBV4-1 to TRBJ1-1; unclear D gene. Germline V gene sequence: CDR1 MGHRA, CDR2 YSYEKL. This CDR3 comprises 14 residues. The V end lost 0 bases, the J end lost 6 bases, and 11 bases lay between the germline ends. The CDR3 protein is CASSQEGSVSEAFF. The DNA of the CDR3 is TGCGCCAGCAGCCAAGAGGGATCAGTATCTGAAGCTTTCTTT.

CDR3 sequence (DNA): TGCAGCGTTGAAAAGGGACTAGCGGGCTACAATGAGCAGTTCTTC. This codes for CSVEKGLAGYNEQFF. The rearrangement links TRBV29-1 to TRBJ2-1, with TRBD2 matching over 12 bases. V gave up 2 bases and J gave up 3 bases; unmatched junction bases: 2. The CDR3 consists of 15 residues. CDR1 SQVTM and CDR2 ANQGSEA come from the germline V gene.

The chain has TRBV6-1 and TRBJ2-7; either TRBD1 or TRBD2 may fit D (6 bases each). CDR3 length: 15 amino acids. CDR1 MNHNS and CDR2 SASEGT come from the germline V gene. V gave up 0 bases and J gave up 5 bases, with 14 bases separating them. CDR3 nucleotide sequence: TGTGCCAGCAGTGAAGCGGAATCGGGGGCCCACGAGCAGTACTTC. Protein product: CASSEAESGAHEQYF.

The chain employs TRBV28 and TRBJ2-7; the match to TRBD2 covers 10 bases. CDR1 and CDR2 (germline): MDHEN, SYDVKM. The ends lost 6 bases at V and 1 base at J; junction bases unmatched: 3. This CDR3 is built from 14 residues. The CDR3 DNA sequence: TGTGCCAGCAGCGGAGCGGGGGGGTCCTACGAGCAGTACTTC. Translated: CASSGAGGSYEQYF.

The gene calls are TRBV7-9 and TRBJ1-2, with 11 bases aligning to TRBD1. CDR3 size: 14 residues. Per germline, CDR1 SEHNR and CDR2 FQNEAQ (reference sequence). Losses at the gene ends were 5 bases for V and 6 bases for J; bases not matched to a gene: 5. The CDR3 sequence is CASSPGQGADGYTF. The DNA of the CDR3 is TGTGCCAGCAGCCCCGGACAGGGGGCAGATGGCTACACCTTC.

The rearrangement uses TRBV11-3 and TRBJ2-3, with D unclear. The length of the CDR3 is 13 residues. Trimming removed 2 bases from V and 2 bases from J, with 5 bases in between. Germline V gives CDR1 SGHNT, CDR2 YENEEA. CDR3 sequence (DNA): TGTGCCAGCAGCTTACTCGTCACAGATACGCAGTATTTT. This codes for CASSLLVTDTQYF.

A single count supports this clone. The chain links TRBV18 to TRBJ2-3; 8 bases agree with TRBD1. Trimming cost V 2 bases and J 5 bases; bases outside gene matches: 6. The length of the CDR3 is 15 residues. Germline V gene sequence: CDR1 KGHSH, CDR2 LQKENI. The CDR3 DNA follows: TGTGCCAGCTCACCATTCGCAGGGGGCGAAGATACGCAGTATTTT. Amino acid sequence: CASSPFAGGEDTQYF. The variable domain in full, with the rest retrieved from reference TRBV18 and TRBJ2-3, is NAGVMQNPRHLVRRRGQEARLRCSPMKGHSHVYWYRQLPEEGLKFMVYLQKENIIDESGMPKERFSAEFPKEGPSILRIQQVVRGDSAAYFCASSPFAGGEDTQYFGPGTRLTVL.

This clone was counted a few times. The CDR3 is CSVEVGQGLYEQYF. CDR3 DNA sequence: TGCAGCGTTGAAGTCGGTCAGGGTCTATACGAGCAGTACTTC. The chain has TRBV29-1 and TRBJ2-7, with D perhaps matching TRBD1 (5 bases). Deletions cut 1 base from V and 4 bases from J, with 14 bases between. The CDR3 is made up of 14 amino acids. The germline V gene encodes CDR1 SQVTM and CDR2 ANQGSEA.

The sample holds a few counts of this clone. The rearrangement uses TRBV6-6 and TRBJ2-5; D not resolved. Trimming removed 0 bases at V and 4 bases at J, with 9 bases between. CDR1 and CDR2 (germline): MNHNY, SVGAGI (reference sequence). This CDR3 spans 14 amino acids. CDR3 sequence: CASSYSTVLETQYF. CDR3 coding DNA: TGTGCCAGCAGTTACTCGACGGTTCTAGAGACCCAGTACTTC.

The rearrangement joins TRBV9 to TRBJ1-1; no firm D call. From germline, CDR1 is SGDLS and CDR2 YYNGEE. This CDR3 region has 14 residues. V lost 2 bases, J lost 0 bases, and 8 bases lay in between. The CDR3 here is CASSVEGLNTEAFF. CDR3 nucleotides: TGTGCCAGCAGCGTTGAAGGGCTGAACACTGAAGCTTTCTTT.

This clone was detected only a few times. The chain has TRBV7-2 and TRBJ2-7, with D maybe TRBD2 (6 bases). From germline, CDR1 is SGHTA and CDR2 FQGNSA. CDR3 size: 14 residues. V was trimmed by 5 bases and J by 2 bases, leaving 13 bases between them. DNA of the CDR3: TGTGCCAGCAGCGGCCTGGCGGGAACCTACGAGCAGTACTTC. It translates to CASSGLAGTYEQYF. The whole variable domain, filled in from reference TRBV7-2 and TRBJ2-7, reads GAGVSQSPSNKVTEKGKDVELRCDPISGHTALYWYRQSLGQGLEFLIYFQGNSAPDKSGLPSDRFSAERTGGSVSTLTIQRTQQEDSAVYLCASSGLAGTYEQYFGPGTRLTVT.

The rearrangement joins TRBV28 to TRBJ2-3, with 7 bases identical to TRBD1. CDR1 and CDR2 (germline): MDHEN, SYDVKM. Trimming took 1 base from V and 2 from J; bases not matched to a gene: 12. The CDR3 has 18 amino acids. CDR3: CASSLLGATGPITDTQYF. In DNA form, the CDR3 reads TGTGCCAGCAGTTTATTGGGGGCGACAGGGCCGATCACAGATACGCAGTATTTT.

The chain recombines TRBV15 with TRBJ2-6; D remains ambiguous. Per the germline V gene, CDR1 is LNHNV and CDR2 is YYDKDF (reference sequence). The CDR3 is 15 residues long. Deletions cut 3 bases from V and 0 bases from J, with 6 bases between. The CDR3 region has the DNA TGTGCCACCAGCAGGGAGAGCTCTGGGGCCAACGTCCTGACTTTC. Translating it yields CATSRESSGANVLTF.